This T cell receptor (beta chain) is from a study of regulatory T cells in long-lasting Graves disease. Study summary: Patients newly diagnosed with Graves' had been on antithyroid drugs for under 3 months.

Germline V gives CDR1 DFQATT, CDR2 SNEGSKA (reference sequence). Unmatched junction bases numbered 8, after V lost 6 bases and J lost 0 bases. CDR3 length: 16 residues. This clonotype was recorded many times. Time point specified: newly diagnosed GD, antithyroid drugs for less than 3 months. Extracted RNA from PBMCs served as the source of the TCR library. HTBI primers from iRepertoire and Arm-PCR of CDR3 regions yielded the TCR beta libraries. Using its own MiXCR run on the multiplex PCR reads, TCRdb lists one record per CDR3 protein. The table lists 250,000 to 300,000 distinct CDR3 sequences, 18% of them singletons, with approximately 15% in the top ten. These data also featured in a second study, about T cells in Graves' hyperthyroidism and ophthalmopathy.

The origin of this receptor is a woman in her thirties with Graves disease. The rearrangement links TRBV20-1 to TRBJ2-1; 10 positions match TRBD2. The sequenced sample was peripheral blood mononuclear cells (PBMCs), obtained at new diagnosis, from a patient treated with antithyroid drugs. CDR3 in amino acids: CSARSGGGSSYNEQFF. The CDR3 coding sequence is TGCAGTGCGAGAAGCGGGGGGGGGAGCTCCTACAATGAGCAGTTCTTC.